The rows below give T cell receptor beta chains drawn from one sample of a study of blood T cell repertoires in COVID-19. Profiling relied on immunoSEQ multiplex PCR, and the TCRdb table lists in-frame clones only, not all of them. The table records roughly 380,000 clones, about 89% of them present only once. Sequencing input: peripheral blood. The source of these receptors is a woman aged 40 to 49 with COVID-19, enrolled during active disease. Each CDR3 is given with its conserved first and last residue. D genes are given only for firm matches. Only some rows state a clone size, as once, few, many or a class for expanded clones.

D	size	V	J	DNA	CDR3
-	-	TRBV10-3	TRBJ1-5	TGTGCCATCAGTCCGGGGTTGAGCAATCAGCCCCAGCATTTT	CAISPGLSNQPQHF
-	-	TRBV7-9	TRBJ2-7	TGTGCCAGCAGGGGAGGCTCCTACGAGCAGTACTTC	CASRGGSYEQYF
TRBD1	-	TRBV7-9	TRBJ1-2	TGTGCCAGCAGCTTGACAGGGGCTGTTGACTATGGCTACACCTTC	CASSLTGAVDYGYTF
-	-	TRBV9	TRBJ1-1	TGTGCCAGCAGCCCCCAGCGGATCACCAGCGGGACTGAAGCTTTCTTT	CASSPQRITSGTEAFF
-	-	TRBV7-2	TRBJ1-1	TGTGCCAGCGTGGGTGCCCCTGCGGAGGGTGAAGCTTTCTTT	CASVGAPAEGEAFF
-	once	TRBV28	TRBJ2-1	TGTGCCAGCAGGTCCCCCGGGGGAATGAATGAGCAGTTCTTC	CASRSPGGMNEQFF
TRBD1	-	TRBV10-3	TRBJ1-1	TGTGCCACTCGACCGGGACAGGGCTCCCTCACTGAAGCTTTCTTT	CATRPGQGSLTEAFF
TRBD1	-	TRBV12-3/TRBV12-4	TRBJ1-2	TGTGCCAGCAGCACAGGGGTAAACTATGGCTACACCTTC	CASSTGVNYGYTF
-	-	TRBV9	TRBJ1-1	TGTGCCAGCAGCCGAGGACAGCCGAACACTGAAGCTTTCTTT	CASSRGQPNTEAFF
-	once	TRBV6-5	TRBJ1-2	TGTGCCAGCAGGACTGACAGTAACTATGGCTACACCTTC	CASRTDSNYGYTF
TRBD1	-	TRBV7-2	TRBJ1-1	TGTGCCAGCAGCTTAGGACAGGGCAATACTGAAGCTTTCTTT	CASSLGQGNTEAFF
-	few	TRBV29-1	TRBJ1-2	TGCAGCGTGGAAGAGGCTGTAAACTATGGCTACACCTTC	CSVEEAVNYGYTF
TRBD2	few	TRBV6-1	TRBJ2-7	TGTGCCAGCAGTGATTACCTAGCGGGAACCTACGAGCAGTACTTC	CASSDYLAGTYEQYF
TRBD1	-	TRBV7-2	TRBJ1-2	TGTGCCACCCGGCCGGGACAGGGCGTCTATGGCTACACCTTC	CATRPGQGVYGYTF
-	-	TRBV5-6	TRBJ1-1	TGTGCCAGCAGCTTGGTGGTCTTGGCAGGGCGGACTGAAGCTTTCTTT	CASSLVVLAGRTEAFF
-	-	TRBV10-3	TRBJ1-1	TGTGCCATCAGTGGCGCACAGGGTATAATCACTGAAGCTTTCTTT	CAISGAQGIITEAFF
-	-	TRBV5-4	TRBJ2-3	TGTGCCAGCAGCGGGAGCAGTCCTAGCACAGATACGCAGTATTTT	CASSGSSPSTDTQYF
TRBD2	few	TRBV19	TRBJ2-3	TGTGCCAGTAGTATTCTAGCGGGAGGGCCCACAGATACGCAGTATTTT	CASSILAGGPTDTQYF
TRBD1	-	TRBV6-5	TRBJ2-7	TGTGCCAGCAGTATCCGACAGGGGAGTTCCTACGAGCAGTACTTC	CASSIRQGSSYEQYF
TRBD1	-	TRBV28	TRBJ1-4	TGTGCCAGCAGTTTGGGGACAGGGATTCCTGAAAAACTGTTTTTT	CASSLGTGIPEKLFF